This T cell receptor beta chain comes out of a study of cytomegalovirus exposure and HLA in healthy donors. V gave up 5 bases and J gave up 7 bases, with 18 bases separating them. This CDR3 is built from 14 residues. CDR1 and CDR2 from the germline V gene are MDHEN and SYDVKM. Both 60 Vbeta primers and 13 Jbeta primers went into the PCR. TCRdb's table, derived via immunoSEQ multiplex PCR, lists solely in-frame clones and lacks some. The table records 150,000 or so clones, around 80% of them present only once. Findings and limits, study-wide: There were 150 to 200 TCR beta chains listed as cytomegalovirus-associated. Earlier findings revealed that most TCR beta V segments proved productive either about 87% or about 30% of the time. In a later analysis, V- and J-gene trimming of beta chains associated with a DCLRE1C missense variant, replicated independently.

This clone has a single count. What it binds is unknown. This TCR was recovered from a male donor in good health and CMV-seropositive. The chain employs TRBV28 and TRBJ2-7; tentative D call: TRBD2 (5 bases). The sequencing input was PBMCs. The CDR3, as DNA: TGTGCCAGCAGTCCAAGTGGGGAACGGAGGGAGCAGTACTTC. Translation gives CASSPSGERREQYF. Using reference TRBV28 and TRBJ2-7 for the parts outside the CDR3, the full variable domain is DVKVTQSSRYLVKRTGEKVFLECVQDMDHENMFWYRQDPGLGLRLIYFSYDVKMKEKGDIPEGYSVSREKKERFSLILESASTNQTSMYLCASSPSGERREQYFGPGTRLTVT.